These 15 T cell receptor beta chains came from one sample sequenced in a study of radiotherapy plus CTLA-4 blockade in lung cancer. The data were produced by immunoSEQ multiplex PCR, yet TCRdb's version contains in-frame clones alone and is incomplete. The sample comprises roughly 53,000 clones, 70% to 85% of which are singletons, and 2.5% to 3.5% rests with the top ten. Sequenced material: peripheral blood, taken from a patient treated with radiotherapy plus ipilimumab. The origin of the receptors is a human donor with non-small cell lung cancer who had a partial response to radiotherapy plus ipilimumab.

This clone was detected once. This chain connects TRBV2 to TRBJ2-3, with 12 bases aligning to TRBD2. Germline CDR1 reads SNHLY; CDR2 reads FYNNEI. J gave up 2 bases and V 6 bases, and 6 bases lay outside the gene matches. This CDR3 region has 16 residues. CDR3 sequence reads: CASRRGLAGLTDTQYF. Written as DNA, the CDR3 is TGTGCCAGCAGGAGAGGACTAGCGGGGCTCACAGATACGCAGTATTTT.

The chain is built from TRBV5-1 and TRBJ2-7; 10 positions match TRBD2. CDR1 and CDR2 (germline): SGHRS, YFSETQ. Losses at the gene ends were 0 bases for V and 4 bases for J; bases not matched to a gene: 4. The CDR3 is 15 amino acids. The CDR3 sequence is CASSLEAGGGYEQYF. As DNA, the CDR3 is TGCGCCAGCAGCTTGGAAGCGGGAGGGGGATACGAGCAGTACTTC.

CDR3 protein: CASSLFGGNYGYTF. CDR3 DNA: TGTGCCAGCAGTTTATTTGGCGGAAACTATGGCTACACCTTC. The chain uses TRBV28 and TRBJ1-2; no clear D. The V gene lost 1 base and the J gene lost 2 bases, with 8 bases spanning the gap. Germline CDR1 is MDHEN and CDR2 is SYDVKM. The CDR3 runs to 14 residues.

The J gene is TRBJ1-1, the V gene TRBV30, with D possibly TRBD1 on 5 matching bases. Germline V gene sequence: CDR1 GTSNPN, CDR2 SVGIG (reference sequence). V lost 8 bases, J lost 2 bases, and 15 bases lay in between. This CDR3 comprises 13 residues. The CDR3 sequence: CALRVGGNTEAFF. CDR3 in DNA: TGTGCCCTAAGGGTGGGGGGTAACACTGAAGCTTTCTTT.

V usage is TRBV9 and J usage is TRBJ2-3, with 11 positions matching TRBD2. Trimming cost V 3 bases and J 5 bases; bases outside gene matches: 8. The germline CDR1 and CDR2 sequences are SGDLS and YYNGEE. This CDR3 has 16 amino acids. The CDR3 DNA reads TGTGCCAGCAGCGCCGTAGCGGGGGGGTCGGGAGATACGCAGTATTTT. It is translated as CASSAVAGGSGDTQYF.

J is TRBJ2-1 and V is TRBV5-5; TRBD1 is a possible D gene (5 bases). Germline V gene lookup returns CDR1 SGHKS and CDR2 YYEKEE (reference sequence). This CDR3 contains 15 residues. Trimming cost V 2 bases and J 7 bases, with 16 bases left between them. CDR3 DNA sequence: TGTGCCAGCAGCTTAGGGGCGTCCTTTAGAAATGAGCAGTTCTTC. It specifies CASSLGASFRNEQFF.

The chain carries TRBV11-2 and TRBJ2-2; D remains unclear. This CDR3 has 16 amino acids. V lost 1 base and J lost 4, with 13 bases in between. Germline CDR1 and CDR2: SGHAT and FQNNGV. CDR3 sequence (DNA): TGTGCCAGCAGCTTAGCAACGGGTCGGGTCACCGGGGAGCTGTTTTTT. It specifies CASSLATGRVTGELFF.

With respect to this clone: A read error may produce the germline difference seen at one junction end. V and J are TRBV19 and TRBJ2-1; 7 bases line up with TRBD2. CDR1 and CDR2 from the germline V gene are LNHDA and SQIVND (reference sequence). The CDR3 runs 18 residues. The CDR3 protein is CASSIDLMGGWDYNGQFF. CDR3 bases: TGTGCCAGTAGTATAGATCTCATGGGGGGATGGGACTACAATGGGCAGTTCTTC.

This clone was observed a handful of times. The chain uses TRBV6-6 and TRBJ1-1, with no clear D. V was clipped by 2 bases and J by 10 bases, with 17 bases between them. The CDR3 is 14 residues long. Germline V lookup: CDR1 MNHNY, CDR2 SVGAGI (reference sequence). The CDR3 loop is CASSYDSSGVGAFF. The DNA of the CDR3 is TGTGCCAGCAGTTACGATTCGTCCGGGGTGGGAGCTTTCTTT.

The chain employs TRBV6-6 and TRBJ1-6; 7 nucleotides agree with TRBD1. V lost 4 bases to trimming and J lost 7 bases; unmatched junction nucleotides: 7. The CDR3 extends over 15 amino acids. Germline V gene lookup returns CDR1 MNHNY and CDR2 SVGAGI (reference sequence). CDR3 loop: CASSSGGAANSPLHF. CDR3 DNA: TGTGCCAGCAGTTCAGGGGGAGCCGCCAATTCACCCCTCCACTTT.

This clone was observed a single time. This CDR3 reads CSVVTRGAPIYEQYF. DNA of the CDR3: TGCAGCGTTGTAACCCGGGGGGCCCCTATTTACGAGCAGTACTTC. This chain uses TRBV29-1 with TRBJ2-7, with a tentative D call TRBD2 (7 bases). V was shortened by 4 bases and J by 4 bases, with 20 bases between the two germline ends. There are 15 residues in the CDR3. Germline assignment: CDR1 SQVTM and CDR2 ANQGSEA.

V is TRBV5-1 and J is TRBJ1-2; 7 bases fit TRBD1. Unmatched junction bases numbered 12, after V lost 0 bases and J lost 7 bases. The CDR3 covers 16 residues. Germline V gene sequence: CDR1 SGHRS, CDR2 YFSETQ. This chain's CDR3 is CASSLAGDRGDGGYTF. The CDR3 DNA is TGCGCCAGCAGCTTGGCCGGGGACAGAGGAGATGGTGGCTACACCTTC.

The chain joins TRBV7-3 to TRBJ2-3, with 9 bases that match TRBD2. CDR3 length: 15 amino acids. With 6 bases clipped from V and 6 bases from J, the junction kept 10 bases outside the gene matches. From germline, CDR1 is SGHTA and CDR2 FQGTGA. CDR3 sequence: CASSRLAGGRDTQYF. The CDR3, as DNA: TGTGCCAGCAGTCGACTGGCGGGGGGGCGGGATACGCAGTATTTT.

A few counts support this clone. This chain links TRBV4-1 with TRBJ1-5; D remains ambiguous. Trimming removed 4 bases from V and 8 bases from J, with 15 bases in between. The CDR3 runs to 14 residues. The germline V gene encodes CDR1 MGHRA and CDR2 YSYEKL. In nucleotides, the CDR3 is TGCGCCAGCAGCCTTGACTCGGGGATGGAGCCCCAGCATTTT. This sequence encodes CASSLDSGMEPQHF.

The V gene is TRBV28, the J gene TRBJ1-2; unclear D gene. The V gene lost 5 bases and the J gene lost 3 bases, with 19 bases spanning the gap. The CDR3 is 16 amino acids. CDR1 and CDR2 (germline): MDHEN, SYDVKM. CDR3: CASSQIASHWYYGYTF. The CDR3 coding sequence is TGTGCCAGCAGTCAAATAGCCTCTCATTGGTACTATGGCTACACCTTC.